This T cell receptor (beta chain) comes out of a study of control samples from healthy donors and cancer patients. TCRdb keeps only in-frame clones here, not all; method: immunoSEQ multiplex PCR. Of around 180,000 clones listed, around nine tenths are singletons. This CDR3 region has 13 residues. With 3 bases removed from V and 0 bases from J, the gap between germline ends came to 6 bases. Looked up from germline, CDR1 is SGHNT and CDR2 is YYREEE (reference sequence). The chain recombines TRBV5-4 with TRBJ2-5; D perhaps matches TRBD2 (5 bases). Sequences were obtained from blood. The source is a woman aged 25 to 39 in good health. The DNA for the CDR3 is TGTGCCAGCAGCTCGACTAACCAAGAGACCCAGTACTTC. As protein: CASSSTNQETQYF. Drawing the rest from reference TRBV5-4 and TRBJ2-5, the complete variable domain is ETGVTQSPTHLIKTRGQQVTLRCSSQSGHNTVSWYQQALGQGPQFIFQYYREEENGRGNFPPRFSGLQFPNYSSELNVNALELDDSALYLCASSSTNQETQYFGPGTRLLVL.